This T cell receptor beta chain was sequenced during a study of CD8 T cells in Susac syndrome. Study-level information: Clinical remission applied to under ten sequenced Susac syndrome patients, and six had active disease. Blood was drawn from Susac syndrome patients while they were therapy-naive, on corticosteroids, or on intravenous immunoglobulin alone. Study observations and caveats: The total CD8+ repertoires yielded sixteen Susac-specific public clones and the CD8+ TEMRA repertoires yielded a few.

Negative isolation was applied to CD8+ and CD4+ T cells, and FACS enrichment was applied to TEMRA cells. As regards this clonotype: Its cognate antigen is unknown.

The CDR3 covers 16 residues. Per the germline V gene, CDR1 is LNHNV and CDR2 is YYDKDF (reference sequence). V was cut by 0 bases and J by 8 bases, with 17 bases left in between. Random hexamers were used to reverse transcribe the RNA input (roughly 0.5 to 1 ug). TCRdb fed the immunoSEQ multiplex PCR reads into MiXCR, producing one record per CDR3 protein. The table shows around 90,000 distinct CDR3 sequences, with roughly 96% occurring only once. The chain uses TRBV15 and TRBJ1-5; D remains ambiguous. This receptor was obtained from a human donor with Susac syndrome. Material: CD8+ T cells from PBMCs. For the CDR3, the DNA is TGTGCCACCAGCAGAGATGCTTCCCGGTTCGTGGAGCCCCAGCATTTT. Translating gives CATSRDASRFVEPQHF.